Detailed here is one TCR beta chain. Its cognate antigen is unknown. The entry originates in a study of regulatory T cells in long-lasting Graves disease. Documented time point: persistent/refractory GD, antithyroid drugs over 5 years with positive TRAb. Following extraction of RNA from PBMCs, that RNA was used to make the TCR library. CDR1 MNHEY and CDR2 SVGEGT come from the germline V gene. CDR3 length equals 13 residues. Trimming shortened V by 7 bases and J by 3 bases, and 10 bases separated the two germline ends. Study-level points and caveats: Possibly, too few samples lowered accuracy.

The authors built TCR beta libraries using iRepertoire HTBI primers and Arm-PCR of CDR3 regions. Original data processing: Throughout the samples, researchers identified roughly 59 TRBV and 13 to 15 TRBJ segments. TCRdb independently ran MiXCR on the multiplex PCR reads; one entry per CDR3 protein. The V and J calls come from TCRdb's annotation, not from the publication. Among approximately 400,000 distinct CDR3 sequences, under 25% were seen once, and the ten largest hold less than 25%. The chain employs TRBV6-2 or TRBV6-3 and TRBJ2-1; D possibly corresponds to TRBD2 (6 bases). This specimen consisted of peripheral blood mononuclear cells (PBMCs), obtained when the disease was refractory, from a patient treated with antithyroid drugs. The clonotype originates from a female donor with Graves disease. In DNA, the CDR3 is TGTGCCAGCACCACGGGGGTCTACAATGAGCAGTTCTTC. Translation: CASTTGVYNEQFF.